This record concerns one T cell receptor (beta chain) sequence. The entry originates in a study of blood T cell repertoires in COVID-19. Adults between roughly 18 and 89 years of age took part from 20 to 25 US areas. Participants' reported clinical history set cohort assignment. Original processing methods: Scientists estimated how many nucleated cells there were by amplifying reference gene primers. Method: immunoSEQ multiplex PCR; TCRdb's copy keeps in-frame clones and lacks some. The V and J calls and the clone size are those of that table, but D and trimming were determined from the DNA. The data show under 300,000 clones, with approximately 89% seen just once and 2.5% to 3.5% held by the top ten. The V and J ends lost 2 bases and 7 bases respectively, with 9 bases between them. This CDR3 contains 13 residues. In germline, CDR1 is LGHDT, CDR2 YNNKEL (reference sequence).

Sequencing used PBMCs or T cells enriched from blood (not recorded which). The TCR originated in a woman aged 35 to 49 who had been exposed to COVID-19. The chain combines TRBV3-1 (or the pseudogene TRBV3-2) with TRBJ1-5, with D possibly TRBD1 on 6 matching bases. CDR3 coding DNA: TGTGCCAGCAGCCAAATAGGACAGCAGCCCCAGCATTTT. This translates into CASSQIGQQPQHF.